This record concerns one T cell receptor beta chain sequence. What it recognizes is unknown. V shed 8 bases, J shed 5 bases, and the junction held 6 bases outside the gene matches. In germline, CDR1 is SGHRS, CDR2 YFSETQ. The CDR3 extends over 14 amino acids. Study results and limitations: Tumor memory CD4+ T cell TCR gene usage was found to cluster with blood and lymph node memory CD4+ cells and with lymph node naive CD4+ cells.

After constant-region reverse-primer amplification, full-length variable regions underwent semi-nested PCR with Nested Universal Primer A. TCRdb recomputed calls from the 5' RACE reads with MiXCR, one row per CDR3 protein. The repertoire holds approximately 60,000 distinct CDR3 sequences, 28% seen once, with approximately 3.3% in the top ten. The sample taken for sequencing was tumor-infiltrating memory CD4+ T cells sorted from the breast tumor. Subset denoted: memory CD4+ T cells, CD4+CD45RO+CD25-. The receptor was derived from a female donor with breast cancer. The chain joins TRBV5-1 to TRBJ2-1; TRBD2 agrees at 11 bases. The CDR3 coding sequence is TGCGCCAGTGCTCTAGCGGGAGGAGACAATGAGCAGTTCTTC. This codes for CASALAGGDNEQFF. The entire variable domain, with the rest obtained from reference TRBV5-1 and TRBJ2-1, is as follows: KAGVTQTPRYLIKTRGQQVTLSCSPISGHRSVSWYQQTPGQGLQFLFEYFSETQRNKGNFPGRFSGRQFSNSRSEMNVSTLELGDSALYLCASALAGGDNEQFFGPGTRLTVL.